This T cell receptor beta chain was found in a study of blood T cell repertoires in COVID-19. Study overall: Some COVID-19 samples were acute and others convalescent; all came from the United States, Italy and Spain.

Data came from immunoSEQ multiplex PCR; TCRdb stores just in-frame clones and leaves some out. The sample includes hundreds of thousands of clones, 75% to 85% of them seen just once. The CDR3 sequence is 13 residues long. The germline V and J ends were trimmed by 1 base and 2 bases, with 6 bases remaining between them. CDR1 is SEHNR, CDR2 FQNEAQ, per germline (reference sequence). V is TRBV7-9 and J is TRBJ2-7; tentative D call: TRBD1 (6 bases). Sequences were obtained from peripheral blood. The receptor was derived from a man aged 45 to 65 with active or convalescent COVID-19. The CDR3, as DNA: TGTGCCAGCAGCTTAGGGACAGCCTACGAGCAGTACTTC. Protein: CASSLGTAYEQYF.